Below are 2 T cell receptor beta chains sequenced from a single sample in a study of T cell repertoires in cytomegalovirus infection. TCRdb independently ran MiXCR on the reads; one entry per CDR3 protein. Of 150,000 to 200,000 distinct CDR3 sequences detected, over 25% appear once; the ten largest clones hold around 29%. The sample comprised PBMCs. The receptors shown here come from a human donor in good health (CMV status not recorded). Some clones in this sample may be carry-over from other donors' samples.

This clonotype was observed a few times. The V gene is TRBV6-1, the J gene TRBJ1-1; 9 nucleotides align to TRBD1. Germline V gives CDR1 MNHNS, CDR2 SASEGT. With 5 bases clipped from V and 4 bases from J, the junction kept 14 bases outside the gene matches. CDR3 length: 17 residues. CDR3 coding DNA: TGTGCCAGCAGTCCACAGGGGGCCGGGGCGGAGGGCACTGAAGCTTTCTTT. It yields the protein CASSPQGAGAEGTEAFF.

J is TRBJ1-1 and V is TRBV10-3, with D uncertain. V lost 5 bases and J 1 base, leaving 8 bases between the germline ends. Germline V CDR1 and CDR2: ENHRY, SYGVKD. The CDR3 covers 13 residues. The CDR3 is CAISKQPNTEAFF. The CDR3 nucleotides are TGTGCCATCAGTAAACAGCCGAACACTGAAGCTTTCTTT.